This T cell receptor beta chain comes out of a study of tumor and adjacent non-tumor tissue in lung cancer. A modified ARM-PCR protocol with three rounds of nested PCR amplified TCRbeta. TCRdb used MiXCR to reprocess the multiplex PCR reads, holding one entry per CDR3 protein. This sample carries approximately 76,000 distinct CDR3 sequences, around 70% of them seen once, and the ten largest clones take around 13%. No cell sorting was done before RNA was extracted from the tissue. Newly diagnosed lung cancer patients had thoracic surgery in China, August–late 2014, without prior chemotherapy. This clonotype was counted at least ten times. This receptor was identified in a woman aged 70 to 79 with non-small cell lung cancer. The sample consisted of lung tumor tissue.

The CDR3 DNA reads TGTGCCAGCAGACCTAGCGGATGGGGACGGGCGGACGGGGAGCTGTTTTTT. The encoded protein is CASRPSGWGRADGELFF. The chain uses TRBV6-6 and TRBJ2-2, with TRBD2 matching 7 bases. CDR1 and CDR2 (germline): MNHNY, SVGAGI (reference sequence). The CDR3 has 17 residues. Unmatched junction bases numbered 17, after V lost 6 bases and J lost 7 bases.